The 8 T cell receptor beta chains listed next were all sequenced from one sample in a study of blood T cell repertoires in COVID-19. Using immunoSEQ multiplex PCR, the repertoire was profiled, and TCRdb retains in-frame clones only, with some absent. The table includes approximately 92,000 clones, about 70% detected once. The sequencing sample was made of peripheral blood. The origin of the receptors is a woman aged 55-69 years in a cohort sampled during active or convalescent COVID-19.

This clone was picked up a small number of times. The chain links TRBV4-1 to TRBJ2-3; 7 bases line up with TRBD2. Germline lookup yields CDR1 MGHRA and CDR2 YSYEKL. The junction had 9 bases not matched to a gene; V was cut back by 0 bases and J by 0 bases. The length of the CDR3 is 18 residues. The CDR3: CASSQDWGGSSSTDTQYF. The CDR3 DNA is TGCGCCAGCAGCCAAGATTGGGGCGGGAGTTCTAGCACAGATACGCAGTATTTT.

J is TRBJ2-7 and V is TRBV28, with TRBD1 as a possible D gene (5 bases). The V end lost 3 bases, the J end lost 4 bases, and 16 bases lay between the germline ends. This CDR3 is built from 15 residues. Looked up from germline, CDR1 is MDHEN and CDR2 is SYDVKM. In nucleotides, the CDR3 is TGTGCCAGCAGTTTCAGGTCAGGGATAATTTACGAGCAGTACTTC. Protein: CASSFRSGIIYEQYF.

V is TRBV7-9 and J is TRBJ1-1; 7 bases line up with TRBD1. Trimming took 2 bases from V and 0 from J; bases not matched to a gene: 12. The germline V gene has CDR1 SEHNR and CDR2 FQNEAQ (reference sequence). The CDR3 contains 18 residues. The DNA for the CDR3 is TGTGCCAGCAGCTTATTTGGGCGGGGGGGGACAGTGAACACTGAAGCTTTCTTT. The encoded protein is CASSLFGRGGTVNTEAFF. Together with reference TRBV7-9 and TRBJ1-1, the CDR3 gives the full variable domain: DTGVSQNPRHKITKRGQNVTFRCDPISEHNRLYWYRQTLGQGPEFLTYFQNEAQLEKSRLLSDRFSAERPKGSFSTLEIQRTEQGDSAMYLCASSLFGRGGTVNTEAFFGQGTRLTVV.

Only one count was recorded for this clone. This chain uses TRBV4-3 with TRBJ2-7, with TRBD1 identical over 7 bases. From germline, CDR1 is LGHNA and CDR2 YSLEER. The CDR3 contains 12 residues. Trimming at V came to 4 bases and at J to 6 bases, leaving 3 bases not matched to a gene. The CDR3 spells CASSRNRGEQYF. The CDR3 region has the DNA TGCGCCAGCAGCCGAAACAGGGGCGAGCAGTACTTC.

CDR3 in DNA: TGTGCCAGCAGGGTAAATCAGGGCTACGAGCAGTACTTC. It translates to CASRVNQGYEQYF. This chain joins TRBV6-5 and TRBJ2-7; a weak D match, TRBD1 (5 bases). Germline V gives CDR1 MNHEY, CDR2 SVGAGI. There are 13 residues in the CDR3. Trimming pared 6 bases from V and 3 bases from J, leaving 12 bases between.

For the CDR3, the DNA is TGTGCCAGCAGCCAACTACCCATAGGTTCCTACGAGCAGTACTTC. This encodes CASSQLPIGSYEQYF. J is TRBJ2-7 and V is TRBV9; D unclear. The V and J ends lost 4 bases and 1 base respectively, with 15 bases between them. CDR3 length: 15 residues. Germline V gene sequence: CDR1 SGDLS, CDR2 YYNGEE. Combining the CDR3 with reference TRBV9 and TRBJ2-7 gives the whole variable domain DSGVTQTPKHLITATGQRVTLRCSPRSGDLSVYWYQQSLDQGLQFLIQYYNGEERAKGNILERFSAQQFPDLHSELNLSSLELGDSALYFCASSQLPIGSYEQYFGPGTRLTVT.

The rearrangement joins TRBV4-3 to TRBJ1-4, with TRBD1 matching over 8 bases. Trimming removed 0 bases from V and 6 bases from J; junction bases left unmatched: 3. CDR1 LGHNA and CDR2 YSLEER come from the germline V gene. CDR3 length equals 15 residues. CDR3 sequence (DNA): TGCGCCAGCAGCCAAGATCGACAGGGGTATGAAAAACTGTTTTTT. Protein sequence: CASSQDRQGYEKLFF.

The chain joins TRBV7-9 to TRBJ2-2; D is uncertain. CDR1 and CDR2 from the germline V gene are SEHNR and FQNEAQ (reference sequence). V gave up 3 bases and J gave up 4 bases, with 12 bases separating them. This CDR3 is 15 amino acids long. The CDR3 sequence is CASSLAGSTTGELFF. The CDR3 coding sequence is TGTGCCAGCAGCTTGGCCGGGTCCACCACCGGGGAGCTGTTTTTT.